This T cell receptor beta chain came from a study of T cells after yellow fever vaccination. Study findings and constraints: Among all clonotypes, a small share was observed in both CD4 and CD8 compartments. Contamination by abundant bulk-population clonotypes could be present in FACS-sorted repertoires.

Germline-derived CDR1 and CDR2 are ENHRY and SYGVKD. After removal of 10 bases from V and 4 bases from J, the junction contained 8 bases not matched to a gene. The CDR3 contains 13 residues. TCRdb reprocessed the 5' RACE reads via MiXCR and lists one record per CDR3 protein. This table has about 300,000 distinct CDR3 sequences, roughly 9% appearing once. This clonotype turned up a few times. What it binds is not known. The TCR was taken from a man in his late teens or twenties who received the YFV17D yellow fever vaccine. This specimen consisted of CD4+ T cells sorted from PBMCs, obtained 5 days after the yellow fever booster vaccination. The chain links TRBV10-3 to TRBJ2-3, with TRBD1 matching over 7 bases. The chain's CDR3 is CATGTGEADTQYF. DNA for the CDR3: TGTGCCACCGGAACAGGGGAAGCAGATACGCAGTATTTT.